The 4 T cell receptor beta chains presented below share a single source sample, sequenced in a study of T cells in Graves' hyperthyroidism and ophthalmopathy. Amplified TCR beta CDR3 regions came from RNA transcripts. A set of HTBI primers served as the primers for a first-round RT-PCR of the TCR CDR3. Via MiXCR, TCRdb re-called the multiplex PCR reads, giving one row per CDR3 protein. The profile covers about 420,000 distinct CDR3 sequences, with around 13% appearing a single time and 5% to 6% taken by the ten largest. Sequencing was carried out using blood. Receptors were obtained from a woman in her late teens or twenties with Graves' hyperthyroidism.

In this sample, this clonotype turned up many times. The chain has TRBV12-3 or TRBV12-4 and TRBJ2-1; unclear D gene. The CDR3 runs 14 residues. V dropped 6 bases and J dropped 3 bases, with 12 bases sitting between them. The CDR3: CASSLVGGYNEQFF. CDR3 in DNA: TGTGCCAGCAGCTTGGTCGGCGGCTACAATGAGCAGTTCTTC.

Ten or more counts support this clonotype. The V and J genes are TRBV9 and TRBJ2-3; 10 nucleotides agree with TRBD2. CDR3 length equals 15 residues. Germline V gene data show CDR1 as SGDLS and CDR2 as YYNGEE. With V trimmed by 2 bases and J by 5 bases, 5 bases remained unmatched. The CDR3 region has the DNA TGTGCCAGCAGCGTGAGCGGGAGGGATGGAGATACGCAGTATTTT. Encoded protein: CASSVSGRDGDTQYF.

This clonotype came up many times. This chain connects TRBV12-3 or TRBV12-4 to TRBJ1-5; unclear D gene. Trimming pared 3 bases from V and 2 bases from J, leaving 11 bases between. This CDR3 is 15 amino acids long. This CDR3 reads CASSLRMSGNQPQHF. In DNA, the CDR3 is TGTGCCAGCAGTTTGAGGATGTCGGGCAATCAGCCCCAGCATTTT.

In its sample, this clonotype was seen a few times. The chain links TRBV28 to TRBJ2-1; weak D call: TRBD2 (5 bases). With the DNA end fitting TRBJ2-7 better, the J assignment may be wrong. The germline V gene encodes CDR1 MDHEN and CDR2 SYDVKM. This CDR3 region has 12 residues. The CDR3 sequence is CASRSPSSEQYF. In DNA form, the CDR3 reads TGTGCCAGCAGGTCCCCTAGCAGTGAGCAGTACTTC.